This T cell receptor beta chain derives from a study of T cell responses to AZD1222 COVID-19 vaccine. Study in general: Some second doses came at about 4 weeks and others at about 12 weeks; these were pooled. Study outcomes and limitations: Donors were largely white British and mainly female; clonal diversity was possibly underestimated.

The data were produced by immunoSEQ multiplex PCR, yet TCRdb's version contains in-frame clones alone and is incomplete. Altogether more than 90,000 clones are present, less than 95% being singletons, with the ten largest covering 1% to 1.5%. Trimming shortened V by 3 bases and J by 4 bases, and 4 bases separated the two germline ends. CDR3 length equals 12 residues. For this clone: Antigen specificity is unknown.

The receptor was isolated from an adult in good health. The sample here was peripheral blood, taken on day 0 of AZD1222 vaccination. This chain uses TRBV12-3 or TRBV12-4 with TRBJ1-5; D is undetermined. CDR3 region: CASSFENQPQHF. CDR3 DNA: TGTGCCAGCAGTTTTGAGAATCAGCCCCAGCATTTT.